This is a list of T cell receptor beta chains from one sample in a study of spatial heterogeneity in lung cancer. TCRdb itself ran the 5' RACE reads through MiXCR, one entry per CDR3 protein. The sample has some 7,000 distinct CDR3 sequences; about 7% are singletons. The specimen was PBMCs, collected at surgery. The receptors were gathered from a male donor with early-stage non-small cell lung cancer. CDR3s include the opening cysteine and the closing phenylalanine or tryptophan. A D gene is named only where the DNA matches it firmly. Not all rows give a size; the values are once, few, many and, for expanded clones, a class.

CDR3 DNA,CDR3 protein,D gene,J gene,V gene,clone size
TGCAGTGCTAGATGGGGGGCTGATTACAATGAGCAGTTCTTC,CSARWGADYNEQFF,NA,TRBJ2-1,TRBV20-1,many
TGTGCCAGCAGTTTATCGGGGGTGGGGGAGACCCAGTACTTC,CASSLSGVGETQYF,NA,TRBJ2-5,TRBV28,many
TGTGCCAGCAGCTTGGGAGCAAGCCGAGAGACCCAGTACTTC,CASSLGASRETQYF,NA,TRBJ2-5,TRBV5-6,once
TGTGCCAGCAGCTTCAGGACGGGAACGGGGAATAGCGAAAAACTGTTTTTT,CASSFRTGTGNSEKLFF,NA,TRBJ1-4,TRBV5-4,many
TGCGCCAGCAGCTTGGATCGACTGGAGGGTACAGATACGCAGTATTTT,CASSLDRLEGTDTQYF,NA,TRBJ2-3,TRBV5-1,many
TGTGCCAGCAGCTTAATTAGCGGGAGGGCCGGCACAGATACGCAGTATTTT,CASSLISGRAGTDTQYF,TRBD2,TRBJ2-3,TRBV11-2,many
TGTGCCAGCAGGACACAGGGATATGGCTACACCTTC,CASRTQGYGYTF,NA,TRBJ1-2,TRBV28,many
TGCGCCAGCAGAGATCGATTGGACAGGGGGCCGTCTGGGGGCAATGAGCAGTTCTTC,CASRDRLDRGPSGGNEQFF,TRBD1,TRBJ2-1,TRBV10-2,many
TGCAGTGCTCCGTCCCTACTAAGCTCCTACGAGCAGTACTTC,CSAPSLLSSYEQYF,NA,TRBJ2-7,TRBV20-1,many
TGTGCCAGCAGCTTTTCCGGACTAGGCACAGATACGCAGTATTTT,CASSFSGLGTDTQYF,TRBD2,TRBJ2-3,TRBV11-2,many
TGCGCCAGCAGCTTAGTCTTCTCCTCCTACGAGCAGTACTTC,CASSLVFSSYEQYF,NA,TRBJ2-7,TRBV5-1,few
TGTGCCAGCAGCTTACAGGGGAATCAGCCCCAGCATTTT,CASSLQGNQPQHF,NA,TRBJ1-5,TRBV7-9,few
TGTGCCACTGCCCGGGGCTCTGGGGCCAACGTCCTGACTTTC,CATARGSGANVLTF,NA,TRBJ2-6,TRBV19,many
TGTGCCAGCAGTTTGCCCCCCGGACAGGGGACAGCGGAAGGGTTCTTC,CASSLPPGQGTAEGFF,TRBD1,TRBJ2-1,TRBV6-2/TRBV6-3,many
TGCAGTGCTAGTCCCCTAGACACTACAGATACGCAGTATTTT,CSASPLDTTDTQYF,NA,TRBJ2-3,TRBV20-1,many
TGCAGTGCTAGAGTCCCGGGACAGAACTACGAGCAGTACTTC,CSARVPGQNYEQYF,TRBD1,TRBJ2-7,TRBV20-1,many
TGCAGCGTTCCAGGGGAGAACACAGATACGCAGTATTTT,CSVPGENTDTQYF,NA,TRBJ2-3,TRBV29-1,many
TGCAGTGCCGGGACATCAGATACGCAGTATTTT,CSAGTSDTQYF,NA,TRBJ2-3,TRBV20-1,many
TGTGCCAGCAGCTTAGATTTTACGGGACTAAGGACCCAGTACTTC,CASSLDFTGLRTQYF,TRBD2,TRBJ2-5,TRBV7-9,many
TGCAGTGCTAGAGAAGCAGGGGTCTACCAAGAGACCCAGTACTTC,CSAREAGVYQETQYF,NA,TRBJ2-5,TRBV20-1,many
TGCAGCCCCGACGCAGGGGACTCGGAAACACGGGACACTGAAGCTTTCTTT,CSPDAGDSETRDTEAFF,NA,TRBJ1-1,TRBV20-1,NA
TGTGCCAGCAGCTTGGACCCAGAGATGAACACTGAAGCTTTCTTT,CASSLDPEMNTEAFF,NA,TRBJ1-1,TRBV5-4,many
TGTGCCATCAGTGAGTTGGGGGGCTGGGATCAGCCCCAGCATTTT,CAISELGGWDQPQHF,NA,TRBJ1-5,TRBV10-3,many
TGTGCCAGTTCCCCCAGGGAGGGGGCCAACGTCCTGACTTTC,CASSPREGANVLTF,NA,TRBJ2-6,TRBV19,few
TGTGCCAGCAGCAAACTCGCTAGGGGGCGGCGGCAGCCCCAGCATTTT,CASSKLARGRRQPQHF,NA,TRBJ1-5,TRBV21-1,many
TGTGCCAGCAGCTTGGAGCGGGGGGGCCTAGATACGCAGTATTTT,CASSLERGGLDTQYF,TRBD2,TRBJ2-3,TRBV11-2,many
TGTGCCAGCAGCCTACGACAGGTGCCCAATCAGCCCCAGCATTTT,CASSLRQVPNQPQHF,NA,TRBJ1-5,TRBV6-2/TRBV6-3,many
TGCAGTGCTAGTGAACCCCAAGGGGACAATTCACCCCTCCACTTT,CSASEPQGDNSPLHF,NA,TRBJ1-6,TRBV20-1,few
TGCGCCAGCAGCTTGGAGTCTAGCGGGGGCTACGAGCAGTACTTC,CASSLESSGGYEQYF,TRBD2,TRBJ2-7,TRBV5-1,NA
TGTGCCAGCCCCAAAGCGGCTAGCGGGGTACTTACGGGTACGCAGTATTTT,CASPKAASGVLTGTQYF,TRBD2,TRBJ2-3,TRBV7-2,many
TGTGCCAGCAGTGAAGCGGGACAGGGGGCGGAAGGCTACACCTTC,CASSEAGQGAEGYTF,TRBD1,TRBJ1-2,TRBV6-1,many
TGCAGCGTTGAAACTAGCGGGATGACCTACGAGCAGTACTTC,CSVETSGMTYEQYF,TRBD2,TRBJ2-7,TRBV29-1,many
TGTGCCTGGGGTGACAGGGTTGGAAACACCATATATTTT,CAWGDRVGNTIYF,TRBD1,TRBJ1-3,TRBV30,many
TGTGCCAGCAGATGGGACAGAACTCAAGAGACCCAGTACTTC,CASRWDRTQETQYF,TRBD1,TRBJ2-5,TRBV28,many
TGTGCCAGCACGGTACAGACGAGTGCTAAAGCTTTCTTT,CASTVQTSAKAFF,NA,TRBJ1-1,TRBV7-8,many
TGCAGTGCTATTGCTAGCGGGAGGAGGGGGGCCAACGTCCTGACTTTC,CSAIASGRRGANVLTF,TRBD2,TRBJ2-6,TRBV20-1,many
TGCAGTGCTGCGACAGGGGACCCGAATCAGCCCCAGCATTTT,CSAATGDPNQPQHF,TRBD1,TRBJ1-5,TRBV20-1,many
TGTGCCAGCAGTTTGGGGGGGTCCGGGTCGGAGACCCAGTACTTC,CASSLGGSGSETQYF,TRBD2,TRBJ2-5,TRBV12-3/TRBV12-4,many
TGTGCCAGCAGCCCGTCTAGCGGGGGGCCCAATGAGCAGTTCTTC,CASSPSSGGPNEQFF,TRBD2,TRBJ2-1,TRBV4-2,many
TGTGCCATCAGTGAAGTAGCGGGGGGAGCCACCAATGAGCAGTTCTTC,CAISEVAGGATNEQFF,TRBD2,TRBJ2-1,TRBV10-3,many